Listed below are T cell receptor beta chains from one sample, sequenced in a study of regulatory T cells in long-lasting Graves disease. In TCRdb, the multiplex PCR reads were re-called with MiXCR into one record per CDR3 protein. This sample carries about 210,000 distinct CDR3 sequences, around 19% of them seen once, and the ten largest clones take approximately 12%. These data also formed part of another study, on T cells in Graves' hyperthyroidism and ophthalmopathy.

The material sequenced was peripheral blood mononuclear cells (PBMCs), taken at new diagnosis, from a patient treated with antithyroid drugs. The receptors originated from a woman between 25 and 40 years old with Graves disease. Each CDR3 is given with its conserved first and last residue. The D gene is left open where the match is weak. Expanded clones get a size class; other rows say once, few or many, or leave the size out.

length: 15; V: TRBV5-1; size: .; D: TRBD1; J: TRBJ1-4; DNA: TGCGCCAGCAGCCCGTACAGGGGGCTACGTGAAAAACTGTTTTTT; CDR3: CASSPYRGLREKLFF
length: 15; V: TRBV7-9; size: many; D: .; J: TRBJ2-6; DNA: TGTGCCAGCAGCCCGGCGGTCGGTGGGGCCAACGTCCTGACTTTC; CDR3: CASSPAVGGANVLTF
length: 17; V: TRBV6-2/TRBV6-3; size: many; D: TRBD2; J: TRBJ2-1; DNA: TGCGCCAGCAGTCCCGGGACTAGCGGAGCCCCCTACAATGAGCAGTTCTTC; CDR3: CASSPGTSGAPYNEQFF
length: 15; V: TRBV6-1; size: many; D: TRBD2; J: TRBJ2-1; DNA: TGTGCCAGCAGACAATACAGGGGACTAGCAGATGAGCAGTTCTTC; CDR3: CASRQYRGLADEQFF
length: 16; V: TRBV19; size: many; D: TRBD1; J: TRBJ1-1; DNA: TGTGCCAGCCTACACCACAGGGGCCCGGGGAACACTGAAGCTTTCTTT; CDR3: CASLHHRGPGNTEAFF
length: 13; V: TRBV2; size: many; D: .; J: TRBJ2-7; DNA: TGTGCCAGCAGGGGGGACTTTTTCTACGAGCAGTACTTC; CDR3: CASRGDFFYEQYF
length: 15; V: TRBV7-3; size: many; D: TRBD1; J: TRBJ1-2; DNA: TGTGCCAGCAGCTCCGATAGGGGACAGGGCCATGGCTACACCTTC; CDR3: CASSSDRGQGHGYTF
length: 17; V: TRBV6-5; size: few; D: TRBD1; J: TRBJ1-1; DNA: TGTGCCAGCAGTTATAGCGGACAGGGAGGTTTGAACACTGAAGCTTTCTTT; CDR3: CASSYSGQGGLNTEAFF
length: 15; V: TRBV6-1; size: many; D: .; J: TRBJ2-6; DNA: TGTGCCAGCAGTACCAAAACCCCCGGGGCCAACGTCCTGACTTTC; CDR3: CASSTKTPGANVLTF
length: 14; V: TRBV11-2; size: many; D: .; J: TRBJ1-6; DNA: TGTGCCAGCAGCGGGAGCTCCTATAATTCACCCCTCCACTTT; CDR3: CASSGSSYNSPLHF
length: 12; V: TRBV10-1; size: many; D: .; J: TRBJ1-2; DNA: TGCGCCAGCAGTGACGGACCCTATGGCTACACCTTC; CDR3: CASSDGPYGYTF
length: 16; V: TRBV15; size: many; D: .; J: TRBJ2-5; DNA: TGTGCCACCAGCTTCGATGTGGTGAACCATTTAGAGACCCAGTACTTC; CDR3: CATSFDVVNHLETQYF
length: 14; V: TRBV4-2; size: .; D: .; J: TRBJ2-5; DNA: TGTGCCAGCAGCCAAGAGTCTATCCAAGAGACCCAGTACTTC; CDR3: CASSQESIQETQYF
length: 16; V: TRBV27; size: few; D: TRBD1; J: TRBJ1-2; DNA: TGTGCCAGCAGTTTATTGCCGGGACAGGGATTTTATGGCTACACCTTC; CDR3: CASSLLPGQGFYGYTF
length: 13; V: TRBV5-1; size: many; D: TRBD1; J: TRBJ1-2; DNA: TGCGCCAGCAGCTTTGACAGGGGAGGAGGCTACACCTTC; CDR3: CASSFDRGGGYTF
length: 16; V: TRBV10-3; size: many; D: .; J: TRBJ1-1; DNA: TGTGCCATCAGTGAGTCGAGCTGGAGGGGGGACACTGAAGCTTTCTTT; CDR3: CAISESSWRGDTEAFF
length: 14; V: TRBV5-5; size: few; D: TRBD1; J: TRBJ1-5; DNA: TGTGCCAGCAGCCGGACAGGGAGGGAACAGCCCCAGCATTTT; CDR3: CASSRTGREQPQHF
length: 14; V: TRBV18; size: many; D: .; J: TRBJ2-7; DNA: TGTGCCAGCTCACCACAAGACAGTGCCTACGAGCAGTACTTC; CDR3: CASSPQDSAYEQYF
length: 16; V: TRBV12-3/TRBV12-4; size: many; D: .; J: TRBJ2-2; DNA: TGTGCCAGCAGTTTGTGGGGGGACCTGAACACCGGGGAGCTGTTTTTT; CDR3: CASSLWGDLNTGELFF
length: 13; V: TRBV7-9; size: .; D: .; J: TRBJ2-5; DNA: TGTGCCAGCAGATTAAGAAGCTTGGAGACCCAGTACTTC; CDR3: CASRLRSLETQYF
length: 15; V: TRBV25-1; size: many; D: TRBD1; J: TRBJ1-6; DNA: TGTGCCAGCAGTGAGTACAGGGGTACGAATTCACCCCTCCACTTT; CDR3: CASSEYRGTNSPLHF
length: 16; V: TRBV7-2; size: many; D: TRBD1; J: TRBJ1-2; DNA: TGTGCCAGCAGCCCGGGACAGGGGCTAGGAAACTATGGCTACACCTTC; CDR3: CASSPGQGLGNYGYTF
length: 11; V: TRBV6-1; size: many; D: .; J: TRBJ1-5; DNA: TGTGCCAGCAGTGCCTATCAGCCCCAGCATTTT; CDR3: CASSAYQPQHF